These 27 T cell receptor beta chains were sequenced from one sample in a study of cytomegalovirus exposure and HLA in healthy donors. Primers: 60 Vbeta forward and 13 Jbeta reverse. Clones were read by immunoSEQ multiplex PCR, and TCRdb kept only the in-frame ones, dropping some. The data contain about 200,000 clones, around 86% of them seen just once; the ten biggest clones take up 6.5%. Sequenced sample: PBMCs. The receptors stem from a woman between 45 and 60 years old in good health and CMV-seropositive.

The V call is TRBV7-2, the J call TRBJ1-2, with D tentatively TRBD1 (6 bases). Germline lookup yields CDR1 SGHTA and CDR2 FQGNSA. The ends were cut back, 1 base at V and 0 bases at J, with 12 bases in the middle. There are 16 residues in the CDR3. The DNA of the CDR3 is TGTGCCAGCAGCTTAGATGGGGGGGCAGCTAACTATGGCTACACCTTC. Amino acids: CASSLDGGAANYGYTF.

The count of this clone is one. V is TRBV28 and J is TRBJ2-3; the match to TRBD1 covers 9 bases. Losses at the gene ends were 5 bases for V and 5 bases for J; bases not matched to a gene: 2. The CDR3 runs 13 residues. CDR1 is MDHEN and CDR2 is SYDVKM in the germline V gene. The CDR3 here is CASSTGGEDTQYF. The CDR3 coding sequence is TGTGCCAGCAGTACAGGGGGCGAAGATACGCAGTATTTT.

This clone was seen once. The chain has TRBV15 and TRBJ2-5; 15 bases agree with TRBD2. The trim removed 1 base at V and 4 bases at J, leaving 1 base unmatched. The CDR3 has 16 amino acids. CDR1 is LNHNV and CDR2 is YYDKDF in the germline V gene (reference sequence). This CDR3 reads CATSRGGLAGGETQYF. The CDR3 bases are TGTGCCACCAGCAGAGGGGGACTAGCGGGAGGAGAGACCCAGTACTTC.

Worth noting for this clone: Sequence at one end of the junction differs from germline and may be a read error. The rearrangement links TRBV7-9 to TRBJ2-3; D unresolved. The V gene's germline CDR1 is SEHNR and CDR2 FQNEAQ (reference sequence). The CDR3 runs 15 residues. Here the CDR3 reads CSSSLMTSSTDTQYF. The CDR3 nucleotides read TGTTCCAGCAGCTTAATGACTTCTAGCACAGATACGCAGTATTTT.

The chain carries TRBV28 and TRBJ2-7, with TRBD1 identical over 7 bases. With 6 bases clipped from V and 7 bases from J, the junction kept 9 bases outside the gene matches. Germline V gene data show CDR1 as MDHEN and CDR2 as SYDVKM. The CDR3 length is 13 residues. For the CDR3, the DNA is TGTGCCAGCAGAAGACAGGGCTCGGGGGAGCAGTACTTC. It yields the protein CASRRQGSGEQYF. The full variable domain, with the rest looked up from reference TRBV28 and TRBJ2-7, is DVKVTQSSRYLVKRTGEKVFLECVQDMDHENMFWYRQDPGLGLRLIYFSYDVKMKEKGDIPEGYSVSREKKERFSLILESASTNQTSMYLCASRRQGSGEQYFGPGTRLTVT.

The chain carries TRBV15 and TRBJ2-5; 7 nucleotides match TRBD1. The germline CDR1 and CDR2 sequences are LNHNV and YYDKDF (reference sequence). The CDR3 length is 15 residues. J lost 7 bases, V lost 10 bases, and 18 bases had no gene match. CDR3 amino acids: CAISMGQTPEGTQYF. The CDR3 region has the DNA TGTGCCATCTCCATGGGACAGACCCCCGAAGGGACCCAGTACTTC.

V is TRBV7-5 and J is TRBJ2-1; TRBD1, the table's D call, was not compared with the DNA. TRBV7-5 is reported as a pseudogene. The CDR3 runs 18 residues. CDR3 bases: TGTGTCAGAAGCTTCCCCGGGGGGACAGGGCCTCCGGTGGATGAGCAGTTCTTC. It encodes CVRSFPGGTGPPVDEQFF.

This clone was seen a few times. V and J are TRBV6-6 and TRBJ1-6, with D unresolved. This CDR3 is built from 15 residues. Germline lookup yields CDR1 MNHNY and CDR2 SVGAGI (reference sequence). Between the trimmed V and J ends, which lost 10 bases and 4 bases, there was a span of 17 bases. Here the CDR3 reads CAISLGRTYNSPLHF. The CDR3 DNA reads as TGTGCCATCTCATTGGGCCGCACATATAATTCACCCCTCCACTTT.

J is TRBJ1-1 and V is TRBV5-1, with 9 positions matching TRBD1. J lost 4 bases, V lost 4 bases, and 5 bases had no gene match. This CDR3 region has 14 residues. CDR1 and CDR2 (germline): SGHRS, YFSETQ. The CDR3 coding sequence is TGCGCCAGCAGCAAAGGACAGGGGATCACTGAAGCTTTCTTT. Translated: CASSKGQGITEAFF.

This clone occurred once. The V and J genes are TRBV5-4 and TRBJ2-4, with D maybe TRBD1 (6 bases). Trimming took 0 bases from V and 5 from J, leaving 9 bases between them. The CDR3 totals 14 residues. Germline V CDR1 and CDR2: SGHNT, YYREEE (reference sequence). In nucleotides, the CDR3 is TGTGCCAGCAGCTTGGCAGGGGTTGAAAACATTCAGTACTTC. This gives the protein CASSLAGVENIQYF.

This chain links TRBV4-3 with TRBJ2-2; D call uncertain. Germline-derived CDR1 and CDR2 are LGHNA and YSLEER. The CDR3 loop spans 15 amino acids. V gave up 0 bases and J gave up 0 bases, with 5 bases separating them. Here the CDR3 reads CASSQDPANTGELFF. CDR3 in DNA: TGCGCCAGCAGCCAAGACCCAGCGAACACCGGGGAGCTGTTTTTT.

The CDR3 here is CAWRDRGFYNEQFF. CDR3 coding DNA: TGTGCCTGGCGGGACAGAGGTTTCTATAATGAGCAGTTCTTC. The genes are TRBV30 and TRBJ2-1; 7 positions match TRBD1. The V gene's germline CDR1 is GTSNPN and CDR2 SVGIG (reference sequence). The CDR3 covers 14 residues. The junction had 11 bases not matched to a gene; V was cut back by 5 bases and J by 7 bases.

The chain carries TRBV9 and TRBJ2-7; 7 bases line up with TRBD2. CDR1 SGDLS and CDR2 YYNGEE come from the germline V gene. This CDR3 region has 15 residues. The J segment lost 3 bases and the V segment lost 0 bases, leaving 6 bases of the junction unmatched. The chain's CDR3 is CASSVGWDYLYEQYF. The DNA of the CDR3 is TGTGCCAGCAGCGTAGGTTGGGACTACCTCTACGAGCAGTACTTC.

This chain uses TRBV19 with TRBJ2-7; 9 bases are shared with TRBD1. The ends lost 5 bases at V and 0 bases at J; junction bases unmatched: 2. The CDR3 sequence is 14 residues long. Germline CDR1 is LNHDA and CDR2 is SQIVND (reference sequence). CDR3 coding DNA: TGTGCCAGTAGTGGGACAGGGAGCTCCTACGAGCAGTACTTC. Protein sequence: CASSGTGSSYEQYF.

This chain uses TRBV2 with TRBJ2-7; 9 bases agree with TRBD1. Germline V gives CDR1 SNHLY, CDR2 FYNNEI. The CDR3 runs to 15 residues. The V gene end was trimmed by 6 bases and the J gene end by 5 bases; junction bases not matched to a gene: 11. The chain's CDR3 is CASSDTGTGIHEQYF. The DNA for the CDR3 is TGTGCCAGCAGCGACACCGGGACAGGGATCCACGAGCAGTACTTC.

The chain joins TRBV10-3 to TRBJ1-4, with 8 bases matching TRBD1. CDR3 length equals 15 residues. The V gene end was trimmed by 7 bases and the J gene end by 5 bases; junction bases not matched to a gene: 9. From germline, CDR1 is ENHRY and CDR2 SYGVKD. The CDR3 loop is CAITGVTGGNEKLFF. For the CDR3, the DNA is TGTGCCATCACTGGCGTCACAGGGGGGAATGAAAAACTGTTTTTT.

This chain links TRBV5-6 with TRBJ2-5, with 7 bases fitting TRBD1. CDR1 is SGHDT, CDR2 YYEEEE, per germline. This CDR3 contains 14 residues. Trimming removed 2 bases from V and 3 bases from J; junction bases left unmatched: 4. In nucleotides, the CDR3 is TGTGCCAGCAGCTTTCCCGGGACAGAAGAGACCCAGTACTTC. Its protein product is CASSFPGTEETQYF.

The CDR3 loop reads CASRDRGAGGFTYEQYF. The CDR3 DNA follows: TGTGCCAGCAGGGACAGGGGAGCAGGGGGGTTCACCTACGAGCAGTACTTC. This chain connects TRBV28 to TRBJ2-7; 9 bases align to TRBD1. Per the germline V gene, CDR1 is MDHEN and CDR2 is SYDVKM. The V gene end was trimmed by 6 bases and the J gene end by 2 bases; junction bases not matched to a gene: 14. This CDR3 has 17 residues.

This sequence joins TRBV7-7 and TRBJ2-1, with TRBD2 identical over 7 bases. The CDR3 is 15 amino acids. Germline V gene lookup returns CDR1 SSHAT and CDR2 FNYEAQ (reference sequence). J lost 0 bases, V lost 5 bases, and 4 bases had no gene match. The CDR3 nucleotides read TGTGCCAGCAGCCCCCAGCGGGGCTCCTACAATGAGCAGTTCTTC. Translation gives CASSPQRGSYNEQFF.

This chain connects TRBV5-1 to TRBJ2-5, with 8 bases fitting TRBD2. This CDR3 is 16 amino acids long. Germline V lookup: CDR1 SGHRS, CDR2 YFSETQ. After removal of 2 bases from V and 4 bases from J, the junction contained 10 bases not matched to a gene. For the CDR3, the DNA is TGCGCCAGCAGCTTACCGAGCGGGGGCGTTCTAGAGACCCAGTACTTC. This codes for CASSLPSGGVLETQYF. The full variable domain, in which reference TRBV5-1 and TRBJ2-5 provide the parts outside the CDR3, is KAGVTQTPRYLIKTRGQQVTLSCSPISGHRSVSWYQQTPGQGLQFLFEYFSETQRNKGNFPGRFSGRQFSNSRSEMNVSTLELGDSALYLCASSLPSGGVLETQYFGPGTRLLVL.

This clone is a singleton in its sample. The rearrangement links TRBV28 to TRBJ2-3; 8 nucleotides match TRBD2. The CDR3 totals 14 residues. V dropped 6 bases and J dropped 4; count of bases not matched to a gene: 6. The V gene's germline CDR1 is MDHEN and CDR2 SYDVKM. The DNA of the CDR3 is TGTGCCAGCAGCCCCTCAGCGGGGGCAGATACGCAGTATTTT. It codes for CASSPSAGADTQYF.

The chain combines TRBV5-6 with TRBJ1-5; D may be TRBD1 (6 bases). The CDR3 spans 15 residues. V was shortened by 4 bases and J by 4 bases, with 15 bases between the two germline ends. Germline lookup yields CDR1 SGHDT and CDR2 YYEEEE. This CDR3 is CASSPGGRANQPQHF. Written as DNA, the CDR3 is TGTGCCAGCAGCCCTGGGGGCAGGGCGAATCAGCCCCAGCATTTT.

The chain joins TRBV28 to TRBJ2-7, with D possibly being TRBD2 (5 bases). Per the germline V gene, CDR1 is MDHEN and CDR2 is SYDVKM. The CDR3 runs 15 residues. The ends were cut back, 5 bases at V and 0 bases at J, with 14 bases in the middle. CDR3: CASSVSGPLSYEQYF. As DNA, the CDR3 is TGTGCCAGCAGTGTGAGCGGTCCCCTCTCCTACGAGCAGTACTTC.

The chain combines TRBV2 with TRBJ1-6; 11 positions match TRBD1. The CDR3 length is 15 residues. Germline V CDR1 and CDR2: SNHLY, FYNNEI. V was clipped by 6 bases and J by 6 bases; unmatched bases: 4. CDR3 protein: CASRPDRGLNSPLHF. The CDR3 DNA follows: TGTGCCAGCAGGCCGGACAGGGGGCTTAATTCACCCCTCCACTTT.

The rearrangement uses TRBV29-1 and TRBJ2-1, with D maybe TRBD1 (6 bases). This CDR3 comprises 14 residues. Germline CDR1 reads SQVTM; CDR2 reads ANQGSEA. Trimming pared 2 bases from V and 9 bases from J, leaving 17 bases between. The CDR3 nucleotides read TGCAGCGTTGAAATCGGGACATTTAGGAGTGAGCAGTTCTTC. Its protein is CSVEIGTFRSEQFF.

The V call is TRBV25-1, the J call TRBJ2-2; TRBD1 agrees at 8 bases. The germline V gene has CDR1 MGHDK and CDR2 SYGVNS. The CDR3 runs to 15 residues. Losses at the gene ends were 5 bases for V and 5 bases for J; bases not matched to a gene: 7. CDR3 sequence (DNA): TGTGCCAGCAGTTCCCGGACAGGGAAAACCGGGGAGCTGTTTTTT. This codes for CASSSRTGKTGELFF.

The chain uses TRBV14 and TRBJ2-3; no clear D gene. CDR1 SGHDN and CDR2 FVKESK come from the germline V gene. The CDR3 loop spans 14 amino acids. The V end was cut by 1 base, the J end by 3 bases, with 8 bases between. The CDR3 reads CASSQVQQTDTQYF. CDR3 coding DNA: TGTGCCAGCAGCCAAGTTCAACAGACAGATACGCAGTATTTT. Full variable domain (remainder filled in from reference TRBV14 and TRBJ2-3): EAGVTQFPSHSVIEKGQTVTLRCDPISGHDNLYWYRRVMGKEIKFLLHFVKESKQDESGMPNNRFLAERTGGTYSTLKVQPAELEDSGVYFCASSQVQQTDTQYFGPGTRLTVL.